The count of the clone carrying this TCR beta chain is one. Its antigen is not known. These data come from a study of T cell responses to AZD1222 COVID-19 vaccine. The study, taken as a whole, reports: Reportedly, close to half of spike-specific TCRs are directed against unmutated variant regions. Repertoires in all cases were sampled only once the peak T cell response had passed. Females outnumbered males among donors, who were mostly white British; clonal diversity was possibly underestimated.

V lost 3 bases, J lost 5 bases, and 11 bases lay in between. Germline CDR1 MNHNS, CDR2 SASEGT. The CDR3 covers 13 residues. Repertoires were generated with immunoSEQ multiplex PCR, while TCRdb's copy carries only in-frame clones and drops some. The sample has 150,000 to 200,000 clones; roughly 94% are singletons. The rearrangement links TRBV6-1 to TRBJ2-7; D perhaps matches TRBD1 (6 bases). The sequence was collected from an adult in good health. This sample comprised peripheral blood, obtained on day 0 of AZD1222 vaccination. CDR3 residues: CASSEAGVNEQYF. The CDR3 coding sequence is TGTGCCAGCAGTGAGGCAGGGGTTAACGAGCAGTACTTC.